This TCR beta chain was captured in a study of blood T cell repertoires in COVID-19. At the level of the study: In each case, the material was cDNA or gDNA derived from T cells, B-cell-depleted T cells, or PBMCs.

V gave up 3 bases and J gave up 2 bases; unmatched junction bases: 4. The CDR3 sequence is 15 residues long. Germline V gives CDR1 DFQATT, CDR2 SNEGSKA (reference sequence). The authors' processing: Amplified reference gene primers provided the basis for estimating nucleated cell counts. Generated by immunoSEQ multiplex PCR, the TCRdb table keeps only in-frame clones and is missing some. The DNA was the basis for D and trimming; V, J and clone size are from that table. There are 5,000 to 7,000 clones in the sample; approximately 78% occur only once, and around 8% lies in the top ten. The material sequenced was peripheral blood. The rearrangement uses TRBV20-1 and TRBJ2-2; the match to TRBD2 covers 9 bases. This TCR came from a human donor with active COVID-19. The donor label of this sample is uncertain. The CDR3 loop is CSASLSGRNTGELFF. The CDR3, as DNA: TGCAGTGCTAGTCTTAGCGGGAGAAACACCGGGGAGCTGTTTTTT.